The present T cell receptor (beta chain) was sequenced within a study of blood T cell repertoires in COVID-19. Study background: Sites across the United States, Italy and Spain contributed samples from acute and convalescent COVID-19. T cells, B-cell-depleted T cells, or PBMCs supplied cDNA or gDNA.

The CDR3 has 16 amino acids. V lost 5 bases and J lost 5; bases outside the gene matches: 8. The V gene's germline CDR1 is SGHTA and CDR2 FQGNSA. Original analysis: The authors estimated nucleated cell counts from reference gene primer amplification. Clones were sequenced by immunoSEQ multiplex PCR, and TCRdb holds only the in-frame ones, with some missing. For V, J and clone size, that table is used; D and trimming come from the DNA. The sample shows roughly 38,000 clones, under 90% of them seen only once. Sequenced: peripheral blood. This clonotype was sampled from a man in his sixties or seventies with acute or convalescent COVID-19. The J gene is TRBJ2-5, the V gene TRBV7-2, with 13 bases aligning to TRBD2. CDR3 bases: TGTGCCAGCAGCCCCCCGGGACTAGCGGGATTGGAGACCCAGTACTTC. Its protein product is CASSPPGLAGLETQYF.